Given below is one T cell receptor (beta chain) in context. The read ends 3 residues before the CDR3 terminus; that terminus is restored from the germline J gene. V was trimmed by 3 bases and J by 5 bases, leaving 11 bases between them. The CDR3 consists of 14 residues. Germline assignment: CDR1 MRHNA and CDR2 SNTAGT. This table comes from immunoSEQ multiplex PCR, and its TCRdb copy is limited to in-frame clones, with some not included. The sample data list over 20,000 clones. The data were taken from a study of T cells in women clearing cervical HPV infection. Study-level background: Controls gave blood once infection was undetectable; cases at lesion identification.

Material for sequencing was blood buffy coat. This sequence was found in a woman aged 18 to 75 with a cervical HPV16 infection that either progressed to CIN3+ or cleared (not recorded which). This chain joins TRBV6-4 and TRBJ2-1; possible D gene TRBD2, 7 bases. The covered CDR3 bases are TGTGCCAGCAGTGAACAGGGAGGGCACAATGAG. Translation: CASSEQGGHNE. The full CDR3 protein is CASSEQGGHNEQFF.